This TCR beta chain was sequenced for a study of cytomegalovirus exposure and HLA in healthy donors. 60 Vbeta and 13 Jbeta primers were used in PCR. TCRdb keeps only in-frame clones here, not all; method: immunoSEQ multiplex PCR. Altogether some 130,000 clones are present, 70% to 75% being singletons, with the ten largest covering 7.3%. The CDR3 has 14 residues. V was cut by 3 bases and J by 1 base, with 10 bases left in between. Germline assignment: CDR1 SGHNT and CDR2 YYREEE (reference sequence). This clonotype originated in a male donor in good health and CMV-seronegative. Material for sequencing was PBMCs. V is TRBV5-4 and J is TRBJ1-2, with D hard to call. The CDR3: CASSSRVDNYGYTF. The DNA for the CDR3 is TGTGCCAGCAGCTCGAGGGTTGATAACTATGGCTACACCTTC.